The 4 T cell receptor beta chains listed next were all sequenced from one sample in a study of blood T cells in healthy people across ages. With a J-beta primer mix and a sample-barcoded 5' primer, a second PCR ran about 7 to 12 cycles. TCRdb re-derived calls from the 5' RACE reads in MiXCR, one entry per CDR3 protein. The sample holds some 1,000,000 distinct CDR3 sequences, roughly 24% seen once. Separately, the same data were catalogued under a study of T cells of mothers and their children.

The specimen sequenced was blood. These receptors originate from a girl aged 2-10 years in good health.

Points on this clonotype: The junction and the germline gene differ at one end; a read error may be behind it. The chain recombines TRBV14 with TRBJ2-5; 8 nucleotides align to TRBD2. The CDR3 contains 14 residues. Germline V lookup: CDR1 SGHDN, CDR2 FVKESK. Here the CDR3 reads CASSQVVGLAFKFF. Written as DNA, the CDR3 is TGTGCCAGCAGCCAAGTAGTCGGACTAGCTTTTAAGTTCTTC.

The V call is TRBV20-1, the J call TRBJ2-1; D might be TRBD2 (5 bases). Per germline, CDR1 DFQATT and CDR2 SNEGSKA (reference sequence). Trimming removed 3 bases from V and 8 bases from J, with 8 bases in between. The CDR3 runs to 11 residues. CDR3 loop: CSARFGDEQFF. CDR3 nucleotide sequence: TGCAGTGCTAGGTTCGGGGATGAGCAGTTCTTC.

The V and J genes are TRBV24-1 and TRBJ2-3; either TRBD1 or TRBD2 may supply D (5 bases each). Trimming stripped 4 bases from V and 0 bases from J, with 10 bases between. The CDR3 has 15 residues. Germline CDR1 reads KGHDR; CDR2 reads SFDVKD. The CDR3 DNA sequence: TGTGCCACCAGTGAGTTCCGGGACAGCACAGATACGCAGTATTTT. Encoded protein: CATSEFRDSTDTQYF.

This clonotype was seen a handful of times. The CDR3, as DNA: TGTGCCAGCAGTTTAAGGCGGGGATACTATGGCTACACCTTC. It is translated as CASSLRRGYYGYTF. The chain carries TRBV28 and TRBJ1-2; no reliable D call. CDR1 and CDR2 (germline): MDHEN, SYDVKM. This CDR3 contains 14 residues. V was clipped by 2 bases and J by 3 bases, with 10 bases between them.